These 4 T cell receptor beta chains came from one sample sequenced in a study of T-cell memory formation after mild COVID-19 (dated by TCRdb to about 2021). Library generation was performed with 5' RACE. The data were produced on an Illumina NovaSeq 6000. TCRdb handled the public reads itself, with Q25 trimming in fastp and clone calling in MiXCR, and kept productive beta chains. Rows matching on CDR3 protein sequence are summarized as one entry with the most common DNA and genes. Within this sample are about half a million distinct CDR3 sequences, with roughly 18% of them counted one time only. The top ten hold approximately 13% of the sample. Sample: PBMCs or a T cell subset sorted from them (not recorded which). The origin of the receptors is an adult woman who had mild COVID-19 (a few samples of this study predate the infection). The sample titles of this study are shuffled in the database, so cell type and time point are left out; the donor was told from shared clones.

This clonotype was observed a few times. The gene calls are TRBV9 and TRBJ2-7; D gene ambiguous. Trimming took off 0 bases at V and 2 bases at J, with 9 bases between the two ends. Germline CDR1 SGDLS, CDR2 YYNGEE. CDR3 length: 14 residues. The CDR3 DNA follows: TGTGCCAGCAGCGTAGGTCTACAGACCTACGAGCAGTACTTC. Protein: CASSVGLQTYEQYF.

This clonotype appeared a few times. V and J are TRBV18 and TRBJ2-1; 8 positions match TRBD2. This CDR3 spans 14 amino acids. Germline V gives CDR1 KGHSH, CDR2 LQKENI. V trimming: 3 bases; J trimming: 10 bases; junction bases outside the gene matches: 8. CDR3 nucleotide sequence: TGTGCCAGCTCACCTGAACTAGCGGAACAGGAGCAGTTCTTC. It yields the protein CASSPELAEQEQFF.

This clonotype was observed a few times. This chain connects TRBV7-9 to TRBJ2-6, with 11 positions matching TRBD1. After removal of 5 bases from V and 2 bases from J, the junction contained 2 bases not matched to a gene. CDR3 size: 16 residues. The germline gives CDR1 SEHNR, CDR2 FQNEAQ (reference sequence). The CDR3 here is CASSGQGATGANVLTF. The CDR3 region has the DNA TGTGCCAGCAGCGGACAGGGGGCTACTGGGGCCAACGTCCTGACTTTC.

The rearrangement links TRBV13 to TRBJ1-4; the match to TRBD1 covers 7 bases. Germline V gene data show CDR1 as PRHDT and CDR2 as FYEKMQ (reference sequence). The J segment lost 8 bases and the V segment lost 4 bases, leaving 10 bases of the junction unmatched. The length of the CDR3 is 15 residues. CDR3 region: CASSSNRDSYEKLFF. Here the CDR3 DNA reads TGTGCCAGCAGCTCGAACCGGGACAGCTACGAAAAACTGTTTTTT.